This is a list of T cell receptor beta chains from one sample in a study of blood T cell repertoires in COVID-19. Repertoires were generated with immunoSEQ multiplex PCR, while TCRdb's copy carries only in-frame clones and drops some. The repertoire holds around 150,000 clones, with approximately 80% as singletons. The sample consisted of peripheral blood. These receptors came from a woman of 80 years or more in a cohort sampled during active or convalescent COVID-19. The conserved cysteine and the conserved F or W are not part of the CDR3 here.

v_call | cdr3_aa
TRBV19 | ASRRSDRVTEAF
TRBV19 | ASRLQGALGGANVLT
TRBV6-6 | ASSRDRGASNQPQH
TRBV28 | ASSPRPLGGSEAF
TRBV10-3 | AISEKGRGEQF
TRBV2 | ASWGPTGTEEETQY
TRBV5-1 | ASSPHRDGYT
TRBV19 | ASSIVLAGGPTDTQY
TRBV5-8 | ASSLSLGNTIY
TRBV7-6 | ASSLAGTGTPLH
TRBV5-1 | ASSLFGVTQPQH
TRBV12-2 | ASRLARQAGHGYT
TRBV5-1 | ASSLFAGISEQY
TRBV7-9 | ASTRTGNTGELF
TRBV6-2/TRBV6-3 | ASSPRQGFSPLH
TRBV18 | ASSASGGLSTDTQY